This passage covers 13 T cell receptor beta chains from one sample sequenced in a study of CD8+ T cells in alopecia areata (dated by TCRdb to the late 2010s). Library preparation was by the immunoSEQ multiplex PCR assay. RNA was extracted from all samples and reverse transcribed into cDNA, which served as template for TCR sequencing. Held by TCRdb, this immuneACCESS table contains in-frame sequences only and omits some clones. Under half of the omission traces to an unresolved V gene where checked; the cause of the rest is unknown. For this sample there are about 180,000 clones; 51% appear just once. The ten largest clones capture 10% of the sample. The meaning of the sample's treatment or condition label: oral pan-JAK inhibitor, 5-10 mg twice daily. The sequenced sample was CD8+ T cells sorted from blood, obtained around week 53, from a patient treated with tofacitinib. Receptor source: a human donor with alopecia areata.

The V call is TRBV27, the J call TRBJ1-1; the D is unclear. This CDR3 region has 14 residues. The germline gives CDR1 MNHEY, CDR2 SMNVEV (reference sequence). Trimming shortened V by 2 bases and J by 1 base, and 8 bases separated the two germline ends. The CDR3 region has the DNA TGTGCCAGCAGTTTAGGGCGGCCGAACACTGAAGCTTTCTTT. Protein sequence: CASSLGRPNTEAFF.

J is TRBJ2-7 and V is TRBV6-5; a possible D gene is TRBD1 (6 bases). The CDR3 extends over 15 amino acids. Germline V lookup: CDR1 MNHEY, CDR2 SVGAGI. V lost 4 bases to trimming and J lost 4 bases, with 17 bases between them. CDR3 DNA: TGTGCCAGCAGTTCCAATGCCGGGACAAATTACGAGCAGTACTTC. Its protein product is CASSSNAGTNYEQYF.

The chain carries TRBV19 and TRBJ2-6; 10 bases are a match to TRBD1. The CDR3 is made up of 17 amino acids. Trimming removed 6 bases from V and 0 bases from J; junction bases left unmatched: 5. Looked up from germline, CDR1 is LNHDA and CDR2 is SQIVND (reference sequence). The CDR3 nucleotides are TGTGCCAGTAGGCCCGGGACAGGGGCCTCTGGGGCCAACGTCCTGACTTTC. Its protein is CASRPGTGASGANVLTF.

The rearrangement uses TRBV5-6 and TRBJ2-1; D gene ambiguous. This CDR3 comprises 14 residues. Trimming took off 1 base at V and 2 bases at J, with 7 bases between the two ends. Germline CDR1 is SGHDT and CDR2 is YYEEEE. CDR3 DNA sequence: TGTGCCAGCAGCTTGTCGGCAACCTACAATGAGCAGTTCTTC. Encoded protein: CASSLSATYNEQFF.

The sample holds a few counts of this clone. The rearrangement uses TRBV30 and TRBJ2-3; tentatively, D is TRBD2 (6 bases). Germline CDR1 is GTSNPN and CDR2 is SVGIG (reference sequence). This CDR3 spans 16 amino acids. V was trimmed by 3 bases and J by 6 bases, leaving 22 bases between them. In DNA, the CDR3 is TGTGCCTGGAGGTCGTTATTCGCGGGGCCCCGGGATACGCAGTATTTT. It is translated as CAWRSLFAGPRDTQYF.

The CDR3 DNA follows: TGCAGCGTTGAGGGGTATAATTCACCCCTCCACTTT. This gives the protein CSVEGYNSPLHF. The rearrangement joins TRBV29-1 to TRBJ1-6; D gene unclear. V was trimmed by 3 bases and J by 4 bases, leaving 4 bases between them. Per the germline V gene, CDR1 is SQVTM and CDR2 is ANQGSEA. This CDR3 is built from 12 residues.

The chain has TRBV9 and TRBJ2-5, with D tentatively TRBD2 (8 bases). Trimming removed 1 base at V and 0 bases at J, with 16 bases between. This CDR3 is built from 17 residues. Germline values: CDR1 SGDLS, CDR2 YYNGEE. CDR3 loop: CASSVNLAGTDQETQYF. The CDR3 nucleotides are TGTGCCAGCAGCGTAAACTTAGCGGGGACAGACCAAGAGACCCAGTACTTC.

The rearrangement links TRBV13 to TRBJ1-3; no clear D. V lost 5 bases, J lost 0 bases, and 14 bases lay in between. This CDR3 has 16 residues. Germline CDR1 and CDR2: PRHDT and FYEKMQ (reference sequence). CDR3 region: CASSPSYRGSGNTIYF. CDR3 in DNA: TGTGCCAGCAGCCCTTCTTACCGGGGCTCTGGAAACACCATATATTTT.

This clone was seen only a few times. The gene calls are TRBV30 and TRBJ2-2; D is unclear. Germline lookup yields CDR1 GTSNPN and CDR2 SVGIG (reference sequence). The CDR3 is made up of 13 amino acids. V lost 1 base and J lost 8, with 11 bases in between. For the CDR3, the DNA is TGTGCCTGGAGTGCAGAACTGCAAGGGGAGCTGTTTTTT. Translated, it gives CAWSAELQGELFF.

The rearrangement links TRBV29-1 to TRBJ2-7; TRBD1 or TRBD2 may be the D gene (6 bases each). This CDR3 has 13 residues. Germline values: CDR1 SQVTM, CDR2 ANQGSEA. The V end was cut by 1 base, the J end by 4 bases, with 11 bases between. CDR3 residues: CSVEVGGWYEQYF. The DNA for the CDR3 is TGCAGCGTTGAAGTCGGGGGCTGGTACGAGCAGTACTTC.

The sample holds a few counts of this clone. The gene calls are TRBV29-1 and TRBJ1-2, with D unresolved. V lost 8 bases to trimming and J lost 1 base, with 20 bases between them. The V gene's germline CDR1 is SQVTM and CDR2 ANQGSEA. The CDR3 runs 15 residues. The CDR3 coding sequence is TGCAGCTCTGACACTACAGAGAACGTTAACTATGGCTACACCTTC. It codes for CSSDTTENVNYGYTF.

V usage is TRBV4-3 and J usage is TRBJ2-1, with no clear D. V gave up 11 bases and J gave up 0 bases, with 11 bases separating them. The CDR3 runs to 13 residues. Germline V gene sequence: CDR1 LGHNA, CDR2 YSLEER. Written as DNA, the CDR3 is TGCGCCGCCTCCGACCTCTCCTACAATGAGCAGTTCTTC. Translating it yields CAASDLSYNEQFF.

The V gene is TRBV9, the J gene TRBJ1-5; D is uncertain. The CDR3 is 15 amino acids. CDR1 SGDLS and CDR2 YYNGEE come from the germline V gene. V was cut by 0 bases and J by 1 base, with 8 bases left in between. CDR3: CASSVGDGSNQPQHF. CDR3 sequence (DNA): TGTGCCAGCAGCGTAGGGGATGGGAGCAATCAGCCCCAGCATTTT.